This T cell receptor (beta chain) was recorded in a study of response to subunit inactivated influenza vaccine. TCRdb re-called the RT-PCR reads through MiXCR, storing one row per CDR3 protein. The data show under 550,000 distinct CDR3 sequences, with around 8% seen just once and around 13% held by the top ten. Germline CDR1 SQVTM, CDR2 ANQGSEA. Trimming removed 0 bases from V and 3 bases from J, with 14 bases in between. This CDR3 comprises 16 residues. This rearrangement joins TRBV29-1 to TRBJ2-2; possible D gene TRBD2, 7 bases. The receptor comes from a man between 45 and 75 years old who received an inactivated influenza vaccine. The specimen was PBMCs from blood, collected around 25 months after vaccination. In DNA form, the CDR3 reads TGCAGCGTTGAAGATTGGGGAGGGGGGCACACCGGGGAGCTGTTTTTT. This gives the protein CSVEDWGGGHTGELFF.